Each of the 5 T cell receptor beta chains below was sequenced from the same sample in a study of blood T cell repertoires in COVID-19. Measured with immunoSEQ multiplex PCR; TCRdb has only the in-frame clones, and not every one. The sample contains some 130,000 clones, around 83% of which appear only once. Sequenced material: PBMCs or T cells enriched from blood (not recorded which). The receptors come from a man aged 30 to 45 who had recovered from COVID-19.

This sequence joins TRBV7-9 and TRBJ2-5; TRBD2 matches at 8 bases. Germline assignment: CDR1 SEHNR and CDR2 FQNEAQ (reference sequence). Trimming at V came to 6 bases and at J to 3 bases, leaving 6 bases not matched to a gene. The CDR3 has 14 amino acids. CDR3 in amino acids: CASRPGGAEETQYF. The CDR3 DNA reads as TGTGCCAGCAGGCCCGGGGGGGCCGAAGAGACCCAGTACTTC.

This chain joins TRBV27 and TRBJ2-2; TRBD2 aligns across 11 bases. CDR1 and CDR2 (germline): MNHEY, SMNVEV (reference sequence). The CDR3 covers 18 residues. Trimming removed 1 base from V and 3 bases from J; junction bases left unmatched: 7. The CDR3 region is CASSLYEVSGRDTGELFF. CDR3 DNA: TGTGCCAGCAGTTTATATGAAGTTAGCGGGAGGGACACCGGGGAGCTGTTTTTT.

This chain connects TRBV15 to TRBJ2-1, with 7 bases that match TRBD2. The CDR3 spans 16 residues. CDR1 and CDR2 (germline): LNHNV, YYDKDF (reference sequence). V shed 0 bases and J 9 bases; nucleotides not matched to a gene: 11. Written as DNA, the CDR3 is TGTGCCACCAGCAGAGATCTGGCGGGAGAAGGTGCTGAGCAGTTCTTC. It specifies CATSRDLAGEGAEQFF.

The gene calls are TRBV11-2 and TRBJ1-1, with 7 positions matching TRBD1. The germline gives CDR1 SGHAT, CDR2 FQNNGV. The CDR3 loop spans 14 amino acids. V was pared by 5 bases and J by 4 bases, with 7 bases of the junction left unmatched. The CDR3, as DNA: TGTGCCAGCAGCCCAGGGGGTTCGGGCACTGAAGCTTTCTTT. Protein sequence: CASSPGGSGTEAFF.

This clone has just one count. CDR3 in DNA: TGCAGCGTTGAAGGACTCCTAGCGGTGGGCACAGATACGCAGTATTTT. It codes for CSVEGLLAVGTDTQYF. The chain joins TRBV29-1 to TRBJ2-3; 7 nucleotides line up with TRBD2. Looked up from germline, CDR1 is SQVTM and CDR2 is ANQGSEA. With V trimmed by 1 base and J by 1 base, 8 bases remained unmatched. This CDR3 contains 16 residues.